Shown below are 3 T cell receptor beta chains from a single sample sequenced in a study of blood T cell repertoires in COVID-19. Clones were sequenced by immunoSEQ multiplex PCR, and TCRdb holds only the in-frame ones, with some missing. Here the sample spans 130,000 to 150,000 clones, approximately 80% being singletons. Sequences were obtained from peripheral blood. Receptors were obtained from a woman in her thirties or forties with active or convalescent COVID-19.

V usage is TRBV5-5 and J usage is TRBJ1-2; weak D call: TRBD1 (5 bases). The V end was cut by 4 bases, the J end by 2 bases, with 18 bases between. The CDR3 totals 16 residues. Germline V gene lookup returns CDR1 SGHKS and CDR2 YYEKEE (reference sequence). Here the CDR3 reads CASSRATLGGNYGYTF. CDR3 nucleotide sequence: TGTGCCAGCAGCCGGGCTACCCTGGGGGGAAACTATGGCTACACCTTC.

The chain links TRBV7-2 to TRBJ2-7; the D is unclear. The CDR3 runs 17 residues. The germline gives CDR1 SGHTA, CDR2 FQGNSA. V shed 1 base and J shed 4 bases, with 20 bases lying between them. Here the CDR3 reads CASSLGLRPTGLYEQYF. Here the CDR3 DNA reads TGTGCCAGCAGCTTAGGCCTAAGACCTACGGGTCTTTACGAGCAGTACTTC.

This clone has just one count. The chain couples TRBV30 to TRBJ2-1; the match to TRBD2 covers 8 bases. The CDR3 covers 16 residues. Germline V gives CDR1 GTSNPN, CDR2 SVGIG (reference sequence). J gave up 2 bases and V 2 bases, and 8 bases lay outside the gene matches. Here the CDR3 DNA reads TGTGCCTGGAGTTCCTCGAGGACTAGCACCTACAATGAGCAGTTCTTC. As protein: CAWSSSRTSTYNEQFF.